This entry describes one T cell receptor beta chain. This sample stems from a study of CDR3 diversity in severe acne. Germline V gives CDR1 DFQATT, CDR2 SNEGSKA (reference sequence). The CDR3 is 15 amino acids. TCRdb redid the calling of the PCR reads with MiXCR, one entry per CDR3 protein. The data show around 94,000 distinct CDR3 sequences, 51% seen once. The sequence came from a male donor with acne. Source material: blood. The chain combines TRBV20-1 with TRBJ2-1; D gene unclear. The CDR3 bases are TGCAGCGGTACCTCAGGTGGTGTGTTGCTCGGTGAGCAGTTCTTC. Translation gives CSGTSGGVLLGEQFF.